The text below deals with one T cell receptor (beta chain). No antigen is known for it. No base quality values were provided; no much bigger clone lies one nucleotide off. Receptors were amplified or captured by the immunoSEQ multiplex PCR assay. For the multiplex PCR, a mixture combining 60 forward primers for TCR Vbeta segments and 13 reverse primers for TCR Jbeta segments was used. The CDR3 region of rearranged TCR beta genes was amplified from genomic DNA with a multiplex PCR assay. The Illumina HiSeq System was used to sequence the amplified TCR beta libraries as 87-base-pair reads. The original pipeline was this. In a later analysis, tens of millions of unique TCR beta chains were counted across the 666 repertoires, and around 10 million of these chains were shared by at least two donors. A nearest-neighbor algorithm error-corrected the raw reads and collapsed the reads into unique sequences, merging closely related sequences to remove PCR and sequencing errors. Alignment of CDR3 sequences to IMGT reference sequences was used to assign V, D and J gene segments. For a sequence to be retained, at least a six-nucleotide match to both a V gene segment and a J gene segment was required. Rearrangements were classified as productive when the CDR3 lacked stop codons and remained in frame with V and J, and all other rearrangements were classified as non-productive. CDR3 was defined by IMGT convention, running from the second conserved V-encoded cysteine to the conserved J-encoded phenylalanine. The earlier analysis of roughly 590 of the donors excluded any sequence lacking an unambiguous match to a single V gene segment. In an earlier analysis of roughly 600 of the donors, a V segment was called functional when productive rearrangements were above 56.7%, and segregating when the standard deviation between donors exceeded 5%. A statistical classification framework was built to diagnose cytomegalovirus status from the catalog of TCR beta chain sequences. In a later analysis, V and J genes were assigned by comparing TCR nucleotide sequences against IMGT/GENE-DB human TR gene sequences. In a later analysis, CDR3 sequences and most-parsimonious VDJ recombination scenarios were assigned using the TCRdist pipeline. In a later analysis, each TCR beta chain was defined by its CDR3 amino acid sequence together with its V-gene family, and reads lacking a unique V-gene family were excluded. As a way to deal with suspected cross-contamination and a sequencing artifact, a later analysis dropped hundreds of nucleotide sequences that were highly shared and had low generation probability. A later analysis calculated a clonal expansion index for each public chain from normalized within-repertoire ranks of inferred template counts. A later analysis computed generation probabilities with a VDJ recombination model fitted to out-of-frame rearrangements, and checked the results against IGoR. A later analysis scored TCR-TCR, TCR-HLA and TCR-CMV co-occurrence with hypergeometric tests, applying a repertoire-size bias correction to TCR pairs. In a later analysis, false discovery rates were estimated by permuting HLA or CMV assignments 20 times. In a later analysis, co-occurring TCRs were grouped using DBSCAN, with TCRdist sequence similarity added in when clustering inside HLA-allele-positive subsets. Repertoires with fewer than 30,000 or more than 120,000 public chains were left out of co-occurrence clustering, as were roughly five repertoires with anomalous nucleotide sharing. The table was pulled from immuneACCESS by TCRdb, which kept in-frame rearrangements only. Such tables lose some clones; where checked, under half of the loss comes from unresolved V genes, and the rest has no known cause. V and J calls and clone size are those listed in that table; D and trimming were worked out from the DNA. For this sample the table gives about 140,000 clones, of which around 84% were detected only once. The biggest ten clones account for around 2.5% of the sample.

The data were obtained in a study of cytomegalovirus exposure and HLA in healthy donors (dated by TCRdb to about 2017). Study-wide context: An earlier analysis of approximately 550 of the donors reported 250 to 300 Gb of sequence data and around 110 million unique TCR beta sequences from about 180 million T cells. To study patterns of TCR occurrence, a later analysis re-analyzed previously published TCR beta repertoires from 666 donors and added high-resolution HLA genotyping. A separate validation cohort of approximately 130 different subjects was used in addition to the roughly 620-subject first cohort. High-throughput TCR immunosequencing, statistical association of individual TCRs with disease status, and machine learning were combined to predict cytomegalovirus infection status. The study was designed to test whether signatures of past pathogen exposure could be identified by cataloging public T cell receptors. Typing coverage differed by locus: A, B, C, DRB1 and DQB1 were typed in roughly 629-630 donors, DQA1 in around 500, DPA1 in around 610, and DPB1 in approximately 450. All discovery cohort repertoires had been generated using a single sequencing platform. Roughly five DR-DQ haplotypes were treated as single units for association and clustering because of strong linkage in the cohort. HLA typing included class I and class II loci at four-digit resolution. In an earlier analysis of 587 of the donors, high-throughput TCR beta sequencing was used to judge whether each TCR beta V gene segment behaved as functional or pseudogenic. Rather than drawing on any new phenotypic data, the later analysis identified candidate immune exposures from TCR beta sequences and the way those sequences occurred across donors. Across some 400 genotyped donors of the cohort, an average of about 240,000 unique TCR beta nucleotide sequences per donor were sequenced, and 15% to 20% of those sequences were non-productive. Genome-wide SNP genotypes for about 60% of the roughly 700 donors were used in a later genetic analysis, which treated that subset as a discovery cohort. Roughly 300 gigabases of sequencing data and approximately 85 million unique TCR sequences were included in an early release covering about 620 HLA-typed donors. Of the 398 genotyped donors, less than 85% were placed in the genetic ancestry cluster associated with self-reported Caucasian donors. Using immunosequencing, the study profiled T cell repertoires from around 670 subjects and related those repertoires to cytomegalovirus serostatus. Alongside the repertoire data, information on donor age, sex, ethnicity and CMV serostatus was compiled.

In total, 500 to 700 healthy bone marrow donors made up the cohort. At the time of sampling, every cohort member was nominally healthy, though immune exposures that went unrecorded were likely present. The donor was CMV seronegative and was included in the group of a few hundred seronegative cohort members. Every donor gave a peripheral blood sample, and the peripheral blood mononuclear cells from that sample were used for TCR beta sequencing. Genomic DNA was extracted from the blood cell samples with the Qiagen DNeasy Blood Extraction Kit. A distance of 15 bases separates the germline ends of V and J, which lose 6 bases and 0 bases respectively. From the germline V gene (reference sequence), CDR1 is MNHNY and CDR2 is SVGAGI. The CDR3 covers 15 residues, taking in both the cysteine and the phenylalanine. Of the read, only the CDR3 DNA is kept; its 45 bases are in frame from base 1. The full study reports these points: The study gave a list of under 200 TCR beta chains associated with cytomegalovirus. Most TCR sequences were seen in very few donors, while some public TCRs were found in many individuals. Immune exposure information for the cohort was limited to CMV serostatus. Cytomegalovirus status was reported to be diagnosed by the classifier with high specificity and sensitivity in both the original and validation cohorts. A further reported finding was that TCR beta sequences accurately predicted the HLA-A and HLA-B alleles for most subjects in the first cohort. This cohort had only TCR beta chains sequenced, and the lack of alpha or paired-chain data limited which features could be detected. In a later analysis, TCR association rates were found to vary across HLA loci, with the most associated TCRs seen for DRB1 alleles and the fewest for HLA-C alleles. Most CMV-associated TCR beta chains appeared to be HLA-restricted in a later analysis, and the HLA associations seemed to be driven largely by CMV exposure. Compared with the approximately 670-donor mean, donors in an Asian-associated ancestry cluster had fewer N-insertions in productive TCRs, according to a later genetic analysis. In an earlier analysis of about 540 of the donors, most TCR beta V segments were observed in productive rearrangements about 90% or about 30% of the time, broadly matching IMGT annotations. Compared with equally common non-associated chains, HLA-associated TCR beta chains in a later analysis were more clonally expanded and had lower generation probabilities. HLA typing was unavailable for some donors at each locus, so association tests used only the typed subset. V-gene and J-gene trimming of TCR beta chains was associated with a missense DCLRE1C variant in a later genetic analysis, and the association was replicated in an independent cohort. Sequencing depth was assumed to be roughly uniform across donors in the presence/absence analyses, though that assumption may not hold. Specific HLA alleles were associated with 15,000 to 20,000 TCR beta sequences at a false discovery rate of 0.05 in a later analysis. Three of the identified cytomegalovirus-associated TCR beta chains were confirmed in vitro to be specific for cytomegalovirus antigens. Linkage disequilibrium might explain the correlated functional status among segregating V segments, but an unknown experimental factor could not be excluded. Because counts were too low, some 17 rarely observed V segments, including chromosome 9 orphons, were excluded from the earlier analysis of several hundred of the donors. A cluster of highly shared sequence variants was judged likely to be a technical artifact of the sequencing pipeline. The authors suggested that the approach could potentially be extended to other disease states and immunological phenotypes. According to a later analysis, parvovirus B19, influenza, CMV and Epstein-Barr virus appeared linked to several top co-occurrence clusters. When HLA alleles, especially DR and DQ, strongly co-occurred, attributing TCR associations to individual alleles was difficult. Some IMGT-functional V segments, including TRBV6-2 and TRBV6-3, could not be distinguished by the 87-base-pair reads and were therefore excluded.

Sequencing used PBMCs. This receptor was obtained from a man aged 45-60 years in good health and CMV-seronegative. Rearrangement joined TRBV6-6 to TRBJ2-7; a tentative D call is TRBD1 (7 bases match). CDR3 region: CASRTGTAGSYEQYF. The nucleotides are TGTGCCAGCAGAACCGGGACAGCGGGCTCCTACGAGCAGTACTTC.